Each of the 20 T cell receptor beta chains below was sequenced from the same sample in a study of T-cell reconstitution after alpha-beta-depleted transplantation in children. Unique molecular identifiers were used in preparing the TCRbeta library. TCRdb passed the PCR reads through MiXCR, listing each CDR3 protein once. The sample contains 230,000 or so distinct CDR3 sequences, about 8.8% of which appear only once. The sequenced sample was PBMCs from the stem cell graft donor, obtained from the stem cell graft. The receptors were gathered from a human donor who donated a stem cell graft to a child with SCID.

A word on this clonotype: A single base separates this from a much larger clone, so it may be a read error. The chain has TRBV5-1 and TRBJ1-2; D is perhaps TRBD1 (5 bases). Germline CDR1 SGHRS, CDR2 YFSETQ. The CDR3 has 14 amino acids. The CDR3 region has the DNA TGCGCCAGCCGCTTGGGGGGTCCGACCTATGGCTACACCTTC. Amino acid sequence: CASRLGGPTYGYTF.

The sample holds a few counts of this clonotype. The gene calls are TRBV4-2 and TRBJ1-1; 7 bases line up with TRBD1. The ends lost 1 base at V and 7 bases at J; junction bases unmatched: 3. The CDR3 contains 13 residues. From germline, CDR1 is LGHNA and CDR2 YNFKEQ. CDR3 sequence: CASSQGQGDEAFF. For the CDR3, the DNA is TGTGCCAGCAGCCAAGGACAGGGCGATGAAGCTTTCTTT.

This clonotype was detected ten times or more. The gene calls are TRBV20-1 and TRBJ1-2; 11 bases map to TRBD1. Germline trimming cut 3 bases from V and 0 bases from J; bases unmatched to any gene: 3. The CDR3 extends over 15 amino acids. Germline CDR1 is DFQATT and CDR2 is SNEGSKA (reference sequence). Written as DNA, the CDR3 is TGCAGTGCTAGGGGACAGGGGGAAACTAACTATGGCTACACCTTC. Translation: CSARGQGETNYGYTF.

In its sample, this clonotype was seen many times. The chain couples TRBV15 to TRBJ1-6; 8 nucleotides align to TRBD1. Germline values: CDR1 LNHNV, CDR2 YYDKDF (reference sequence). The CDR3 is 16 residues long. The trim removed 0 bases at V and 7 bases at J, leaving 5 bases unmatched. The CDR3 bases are TGTGCCACCAGCAGAGATTGGGGACAGGCAAATTCACCCCTCCACTTT. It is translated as CATSRDWGQANSPLHF. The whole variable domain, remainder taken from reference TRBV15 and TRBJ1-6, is DAMVIQNPRYQVTQFGKPVTLSCSQTLNHNVMYWYQQKSSQAPKLLFHYYDKDFNNEADTPDNFQSRRPNTSFCFLDIRSPGLGDTAMYLCATSRDWGQANSPLHFGNGTRLTVT.

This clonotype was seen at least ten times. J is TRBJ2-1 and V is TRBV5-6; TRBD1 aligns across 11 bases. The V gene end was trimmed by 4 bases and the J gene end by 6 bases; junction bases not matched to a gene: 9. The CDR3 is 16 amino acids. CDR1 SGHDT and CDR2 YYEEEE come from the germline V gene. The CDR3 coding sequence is TGTGCCAGCAGCGATTACGGACAGGGGGCCGGCAATGAGCAGTTCTTC. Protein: CASSDYGQGAGNEQFF. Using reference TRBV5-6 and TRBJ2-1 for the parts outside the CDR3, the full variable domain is DAGVTQSPTHLIKTRGQQVTLRCSPKSGHDTVSWYQQALGQGPQFIFQYYEEEERQRGNFPDRFSGHQFPNYSSELNVNALLLGDSALYLCASSDYGQGAGNEQFFGPGTRLTVL.

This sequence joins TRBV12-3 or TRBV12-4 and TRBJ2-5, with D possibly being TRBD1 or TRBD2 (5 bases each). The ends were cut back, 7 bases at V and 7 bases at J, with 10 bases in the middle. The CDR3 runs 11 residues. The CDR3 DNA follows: TGTGCCAGCATCCTGAGGGGGACCCAGTACTTC. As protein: CASILRGTQYF.

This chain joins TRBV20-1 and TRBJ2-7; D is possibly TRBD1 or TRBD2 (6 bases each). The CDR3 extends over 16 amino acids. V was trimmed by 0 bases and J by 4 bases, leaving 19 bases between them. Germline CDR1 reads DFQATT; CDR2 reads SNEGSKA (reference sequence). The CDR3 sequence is CSARDQEGVDGYEQYF. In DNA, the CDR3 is TGCAGTGCTAGAGATCAGGAGGGGGTCGATGGGTACGAGCAGTACTTC.

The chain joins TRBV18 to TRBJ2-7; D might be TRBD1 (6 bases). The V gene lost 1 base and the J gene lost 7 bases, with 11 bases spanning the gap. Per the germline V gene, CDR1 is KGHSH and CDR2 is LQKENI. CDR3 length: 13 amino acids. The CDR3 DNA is TGTGCCAGCTCACCACTAATACAGGGAGAGCAGTACTTC. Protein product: CASSPLIQGEQYF.

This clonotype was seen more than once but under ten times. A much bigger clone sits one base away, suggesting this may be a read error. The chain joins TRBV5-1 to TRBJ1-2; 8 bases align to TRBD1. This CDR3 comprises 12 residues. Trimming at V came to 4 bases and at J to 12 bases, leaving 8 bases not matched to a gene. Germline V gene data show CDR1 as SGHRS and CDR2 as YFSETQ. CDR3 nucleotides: TGCGCCAGCAGCATCGACAGGGGCGGCGACACCTTC. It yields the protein CASSIDRGGDTF.

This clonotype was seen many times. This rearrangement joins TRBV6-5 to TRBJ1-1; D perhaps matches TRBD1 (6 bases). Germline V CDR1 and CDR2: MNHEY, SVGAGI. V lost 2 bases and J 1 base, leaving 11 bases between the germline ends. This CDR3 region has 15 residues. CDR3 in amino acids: CASSYQGTSNTEAFF. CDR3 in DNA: TGTGCCAGCAGTTACCAGGGGACTTCGAACACTGAAGCTTTCTTT.

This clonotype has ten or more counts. The CDR3 coding sequence is TGTGCCATCAGTGAGCGGGGGGGCCCTTCCTACAATGAGCAGTTCTTC. Its protein is CAISERGGPSYNEQFF. V usage is TRBV10-3 and J usage is TRBJ2-1; the match to TRBD2 covers 8 bases. There are 16 residues in the CDR3. J gave up 1 base and V 2 bases, and 4 bases lay outside the gene matches. Looked up from germline, CDR1 is ENHRY and CDR2 is SYGVKD.

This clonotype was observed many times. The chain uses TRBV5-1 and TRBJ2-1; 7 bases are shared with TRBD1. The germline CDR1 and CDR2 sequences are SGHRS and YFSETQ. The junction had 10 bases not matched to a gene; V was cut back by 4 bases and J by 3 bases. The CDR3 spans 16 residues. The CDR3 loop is CASSPRPGQNYNEQFF. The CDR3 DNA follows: TGCGCCAGCAGCCCCCGGCCGGGACAGAACTACAATGAGCAGTTCTTC.

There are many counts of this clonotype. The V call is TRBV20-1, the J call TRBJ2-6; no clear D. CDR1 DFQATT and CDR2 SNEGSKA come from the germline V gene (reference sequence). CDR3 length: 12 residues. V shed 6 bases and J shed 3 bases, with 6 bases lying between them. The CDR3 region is CSAVRGANVLTF. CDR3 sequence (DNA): TGCAGTGCAGTCCGTGGGGCCAACGTCCTGACTTTC.

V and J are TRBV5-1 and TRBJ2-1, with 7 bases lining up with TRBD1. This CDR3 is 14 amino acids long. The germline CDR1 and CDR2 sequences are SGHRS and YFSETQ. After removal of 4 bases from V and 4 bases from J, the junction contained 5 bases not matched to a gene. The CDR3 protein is CASSIRQGYNEQFF. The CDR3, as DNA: TGCGCCAGCAGCATAAGACAGGGATACAATGAGCAGTTCTTC.

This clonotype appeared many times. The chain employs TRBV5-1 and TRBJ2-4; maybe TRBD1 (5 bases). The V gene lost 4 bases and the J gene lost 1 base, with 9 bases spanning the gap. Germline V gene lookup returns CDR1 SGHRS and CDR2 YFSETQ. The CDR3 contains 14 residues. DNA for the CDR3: TGCGCCAGCAGCGCGACAGCCGCCAAAAACATTCAGTACTTC. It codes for CASSATAAKNIQYF.

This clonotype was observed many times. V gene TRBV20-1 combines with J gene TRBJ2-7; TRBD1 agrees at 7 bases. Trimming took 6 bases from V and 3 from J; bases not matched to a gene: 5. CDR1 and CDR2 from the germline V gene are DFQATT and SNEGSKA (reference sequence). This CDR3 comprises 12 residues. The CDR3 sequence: CSAGTVYYEQYF. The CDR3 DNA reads TGCAGTGCAGGGACAGTCTACTACGAGCAGTACTTC.

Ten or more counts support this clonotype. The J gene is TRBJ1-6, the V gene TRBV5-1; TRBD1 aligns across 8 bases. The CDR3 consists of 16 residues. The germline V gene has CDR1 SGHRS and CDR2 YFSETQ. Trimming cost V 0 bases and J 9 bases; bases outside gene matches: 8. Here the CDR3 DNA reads TGCGCCAGCAGCTTGGATGGGCAGGGGGCAATTTCACCCCTCCACTTT. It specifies CASSLDGQGAISPLHF. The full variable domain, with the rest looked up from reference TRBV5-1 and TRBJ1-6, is KAGVTQTPRYLIKTRGQQVTLSCSPISGHRSVSWYQQTPGQGLQFLFEYFSETQRNKGNFPGRFSGRQFSNSRSEMNVSTLELGDSALYLCASSLDGQGAISPLHFGNGTRLTVT.

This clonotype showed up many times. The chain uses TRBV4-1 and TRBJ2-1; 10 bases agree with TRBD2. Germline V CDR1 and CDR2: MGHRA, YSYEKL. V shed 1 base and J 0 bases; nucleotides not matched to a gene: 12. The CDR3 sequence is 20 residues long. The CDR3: CASSQVGLAGARTSYNEQFF. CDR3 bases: TGCGCCAGCAGCCAAGTGGGGCTAGCGGGGGCCCGAACCTCCTACAATGAGCAGTTCTTC.

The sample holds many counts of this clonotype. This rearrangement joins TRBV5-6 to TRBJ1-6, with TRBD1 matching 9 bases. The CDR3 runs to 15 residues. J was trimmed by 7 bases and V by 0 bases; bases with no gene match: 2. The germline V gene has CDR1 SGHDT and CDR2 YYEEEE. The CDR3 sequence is CASSLEDRGNSPLHF. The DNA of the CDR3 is TGTGCCAGCAGCTTGGAAGACAGGGGGAATTCACCCCTCCACTTT.

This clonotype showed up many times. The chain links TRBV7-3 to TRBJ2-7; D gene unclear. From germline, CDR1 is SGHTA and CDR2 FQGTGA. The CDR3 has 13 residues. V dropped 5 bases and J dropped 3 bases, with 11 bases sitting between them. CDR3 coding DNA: TGTGCCAGCAGCCCCACATGGGGCTACGAGCAGTACTTC. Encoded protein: CASSPTWGYEQYF.